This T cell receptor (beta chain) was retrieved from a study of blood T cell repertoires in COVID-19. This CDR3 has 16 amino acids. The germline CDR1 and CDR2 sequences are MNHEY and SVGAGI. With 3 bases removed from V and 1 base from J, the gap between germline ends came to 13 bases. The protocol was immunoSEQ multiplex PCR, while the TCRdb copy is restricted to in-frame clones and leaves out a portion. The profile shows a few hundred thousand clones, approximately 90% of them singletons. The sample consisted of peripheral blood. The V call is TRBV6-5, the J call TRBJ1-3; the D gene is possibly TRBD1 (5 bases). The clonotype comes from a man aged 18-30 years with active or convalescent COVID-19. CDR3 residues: CASSYYVPGSGNTIYF. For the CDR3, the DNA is TGTGCCAGCAGTTATTACGTTCCAGGGTCTGGAAACACCATATATTTT.